This T cell receptor beta chain was sequenced during a study of T cells in Graves' hyperthyroidism and ophthalmopathy (dated by TCRdb to the late 2010s). For the wider study: Peripheral blood was collected at initial diagnosis, before any treatment. Prospective prediction of ophthalmopathy was tested in an independent validation cohort of approximately 18 hyperthyroidism patients and 15 to 17 patients who later progressed to ophthalmopathy. For training and testing, the approximately 92 patients in the discovery cohort were randomly divided in a 7:3 ratio. According to the paper, TCR Vbeta CDR3 sequencing was carried out on roughly 130 peripheral blood samples, which came from approximately 43 ophthalmopathy, under 85 hyperthyroidism and roughly 17 progressor patients. After sampling, hyperthyroidism patients received methimazole starting at 30 mg daily, and ophthalmopathy patients received high-dose intravenous methylprednisolone. A discovery cohort of 95 to 100 patients, approximately 44 with Graves' ophthalmopathy and about 60 with stable Graves' hyperthyroidism, was used to find distinguishing TCR V-J signatures. Thyroid tissue and blood T-cell repertoires from six Graves' hyperthyroidism patients were also compared in the study.

The CDR3 runs 14 residues from the cysteine to the phenylalanine. Only the CDR3 portion is preserved as DNA: 42 bases, with reading frame beginning at the first base. Sequences SNHLY (CDR1) and FYNNEI (CDR2) are obtained from the germline V gene. Relative to germline, V is missing 7 bases and J is missing 2 bases, with 6 bases of the junction outside any gene match. In this sample, this clonotype turned up many times. Its cognate antigen has yet to be identified. Nothing much larger sits one base from this clone, and base qualities are not available. Hyperthyroidism patients were newly diagnosed, had a disease duration of under 2 months, and were aged 18 to 65 years. Exclusion was applied to patients with uncontrolled infections, other autoimmune diseases, pregnancy or lactation. Diagnoses were based on clinical symptoms, serum thyroxine and TRAb, thyroid ultrasound and orbital computed tomography. Blood from progressor patients was drawn when they were first diagnosed with hyperthyroidism, before any ophthalmopathy symptoms appeared. PBMCs were separated from under 12 ml of fresh peripheral blood using Ficoll-Paque density gradient centrifugation. Patients classed as progressors first received a Graves' hyperthyroidism diagnosis and then went on to develop ophthalmopathy during follow-up. Total RNA was extracted using Trizol reagent, and RNA quality was assessed on an Agilent 2100 Bioanalyzer.

The TCR beta CDR3 regions were amplified from RNA transcripts. The first round of RT-PCR for the TCR CDR3 was performed with the HTBI primer set and the Qiagen OneStep RT-PCR kit. A second multiplex PCR round built the libraries, followed by size selection and purification. Paired-end sequencing of the libraries was performed with 100 bp reads on an Illumina HiSeq2000. Turning to the authors' computational methods: SOAPnuke was used to process the raw data, throwing out any read that contained adapters or uncalled bases, had a mean Phred below 15, or lacked an exact constant-primer or identifier match. High-quality paired reads were merged with COPE v1.2.5, and unique nucleotide sequences were defined as clonotypes. MiTCR v1.1 was used to align the clonotypes against IMGT TRBV, TRBD and TRBJ reference segments. The analysis included only V-J combinations with a frequency above 0.0001, which together covered approximately 99% of the repertoires. The TCS score was defined as the ratio of F50 (clonal expansion) to E x V (chaos), calculated using BLOSUM62-based TCRdist between CDR3 peptides within each V-J. Welch's t-statistics and random forest reduced roughly 530 V-J features to under 15, which were used in a naive Bayes classifier (R e1071). TCRdb trimmed the raw reads at Q25, called clones with MiXCR and kept productive beta chains. Rows with one shared CDR3 protein collapse into an entry with the most common genes and DNA. The V and J calls and clone size are TCRdb's, not the authors'. This sample lists 280,000 or so distinct CDR3 sequences; less than 30% were detected once. The ten biggest clones cover approximately 30% of the sample.

Broad study findings and their caveats: Most expanded thyroid clonotypes (frequency above 0.001) were also found in blood, which suggests that blood repertoires may mirror thyroid immune responses. A model built on a 13 V-J signature distinguished ophthalmopathy from stable hyperthyroidism, reaching around 87% sensitivity and 81.08% specificity in cross-validation and 80%/75% in testing. No statistical method was used to fix the sample size in advance, and group allocation was not hidden from the investigators. In validation, the model predicted progression to ophthalmopathy a median of around six months before onset, with roughly 70% sensitivity and 72.22% specificity.

Source material: blood. The receptor was isolated from a man aged 35 to 55 with Graves' hyperthyroidism that later progressed to Graves' ophthalmopathy. The V and J segments used are TRBV2 and TRBJ1-1; the junction holds 8 bases that match TRBD1. The nucleotide sequence is given as TGTGCCAGCACGAGGACAGGGCTCAACACTGAAGCTTTCTTT. It translates to CASTRTGLNTEAFF.